This T cell receptor beta chain was captured in a study of control samples from healthy donors and cancer patients. CDR1 SGHRS and CDR2 YFSETQ come from the germline V gene. This CDR3 contains 17 residues. Between the trimmed V and J ends, which lost 1 base and 4 bases, there was a span of 21 bases. Clones were read by immunoSEQ multiplex PCR, and TCRdb kept only the in-frame ones, dropping some. The top ten clones hold 4.1% of a sample with about 160,000 clones, around 93% of them seen once. V and J are TRBV5-1 and TRBJ2-7, with D perhaps matching TRBD1 or TRBD2 (5 bases each). The receptor comes from an older woman in good health. The sample comprised blood. As DNA, the CDR3 is TGCGCCAGCAGCTTGCGCCCAGGGCCGGGGTTAAATTACGAGCAGTACTTC. Protein sequence: CASSLRPGPGLNYEQYF.